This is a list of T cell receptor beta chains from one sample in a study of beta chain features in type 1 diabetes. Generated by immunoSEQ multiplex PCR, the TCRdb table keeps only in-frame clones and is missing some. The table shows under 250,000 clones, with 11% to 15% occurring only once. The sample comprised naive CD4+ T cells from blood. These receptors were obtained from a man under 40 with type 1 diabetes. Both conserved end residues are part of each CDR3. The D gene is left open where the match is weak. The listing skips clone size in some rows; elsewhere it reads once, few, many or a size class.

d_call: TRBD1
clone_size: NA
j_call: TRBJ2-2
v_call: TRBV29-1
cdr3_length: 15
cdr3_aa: CSAYSGTANTGELFF
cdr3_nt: TGCAGCGCTTATTCCGGGACAGCAAACACCGGGGAGCTGTTTTTT

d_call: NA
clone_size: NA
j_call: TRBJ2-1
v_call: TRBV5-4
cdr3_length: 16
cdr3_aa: CASRPSGSGSYNEQFF
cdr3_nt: TGTGCCAGCAGGCCCTCGGGGAGCGGCTCCTACAATGAGCAGTTCTTC

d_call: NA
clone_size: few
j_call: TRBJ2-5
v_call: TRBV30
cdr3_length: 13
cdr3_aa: CAWSVMDKETQYF
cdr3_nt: TGTGCCTGGAGTGTAATGGACAAAGAGACCCAGTACTTC

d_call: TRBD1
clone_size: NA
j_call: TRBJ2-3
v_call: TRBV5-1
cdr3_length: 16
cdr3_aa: CASSPGDRGPTDTQYF
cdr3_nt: TGCGCCAGCAGCCCGGGCGACAGGGGGCCCACAGATACGCAGTATTTT

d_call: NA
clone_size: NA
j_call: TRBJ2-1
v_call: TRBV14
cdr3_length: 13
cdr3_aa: CASSQAPGGEQFF
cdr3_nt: TGTGCCAGCAGCCAAGCCCCTGGAGGTGAGCAGTTCTTC

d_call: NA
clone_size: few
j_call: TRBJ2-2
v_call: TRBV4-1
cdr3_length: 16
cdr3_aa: CASSQGSAVNTGELFF
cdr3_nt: TGCGCCAGCAGCCAAGGTAGCGCGGTGAACACCGGGGAGCTGTTTTTT

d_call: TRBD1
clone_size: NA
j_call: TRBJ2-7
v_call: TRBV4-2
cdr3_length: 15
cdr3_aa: CASSSTGGSSYEQYF
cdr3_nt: TGTGCCAGCAGCTCGACAGGGGGAAGCTCCTACGAGCAGTACTTC

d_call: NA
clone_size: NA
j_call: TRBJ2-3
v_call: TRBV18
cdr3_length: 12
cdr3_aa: CASSPFGDTQYF
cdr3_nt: TGTGCCAGCTCACCCTTCGGGGATACGCAGTATTTT

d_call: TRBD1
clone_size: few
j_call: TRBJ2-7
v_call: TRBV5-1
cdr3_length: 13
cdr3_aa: CASSSGQVNEQYF
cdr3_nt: TGCGCCAGCAGCTCGGGACAGGTGAACGAGCAGTACTTC

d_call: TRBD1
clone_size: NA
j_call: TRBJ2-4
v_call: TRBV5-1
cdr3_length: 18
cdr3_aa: CASSLTPGTGGAGDIQYF
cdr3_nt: TGCGCCAGCAGCCTTACCCCGGGGACAGGGGGCGCAGGGGACATTCAGTACTTC

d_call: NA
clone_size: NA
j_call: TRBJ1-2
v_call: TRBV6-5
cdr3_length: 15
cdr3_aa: CASSYSGQGQYGYTF
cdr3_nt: TGTGCCAGCAGTTACTCGGGGCAGGGGCAATATGGCTACACCTTC

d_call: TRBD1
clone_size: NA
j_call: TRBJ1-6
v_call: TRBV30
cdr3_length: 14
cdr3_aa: CAWRVPGQGVPLHF
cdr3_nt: TGTGCCTGGAGAGTGCCGGGACAGGGAGTTCCCCTCCACTTT

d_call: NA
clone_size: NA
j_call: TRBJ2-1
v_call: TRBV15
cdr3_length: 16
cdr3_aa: CATSAPGAFAINEQFF
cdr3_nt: TGTGCCACCAGCGCCCCAGGGGCCTTCGCGATCAATGAGCAGTTCTTC

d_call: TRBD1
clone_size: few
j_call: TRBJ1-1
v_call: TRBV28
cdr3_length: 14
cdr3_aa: CASSAVRGHTEAFF
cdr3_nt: TGTGCCAGCAGTGCCGTGAGGGGGCACACTGAAGCTTTCTTT

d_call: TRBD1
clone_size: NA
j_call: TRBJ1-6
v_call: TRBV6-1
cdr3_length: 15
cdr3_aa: CASSGGGTGEFSLHF
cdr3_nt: TGTGCCAGCAGTGGAGGGGGGACAGGGGAGTTTTCCCTCCACTTT

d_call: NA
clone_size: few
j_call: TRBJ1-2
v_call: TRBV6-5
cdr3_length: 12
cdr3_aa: CASSYTGLDYTF
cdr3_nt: TGTGCCAGCAGTTACACAGGGTTGGACTACACCTTC

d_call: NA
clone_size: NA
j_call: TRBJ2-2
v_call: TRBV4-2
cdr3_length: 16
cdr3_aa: CASSQGLTENTGELFF
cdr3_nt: TGTGCCAGCAGCCAAGGGCTGACAGAGAACACCGGGGAGCTGTTTTTT

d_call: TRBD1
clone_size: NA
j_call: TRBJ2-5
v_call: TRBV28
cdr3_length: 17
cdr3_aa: CASSANAGTGAWETQYF
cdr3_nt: TGTGCCAGCAGCGCTAATGCCGGGACAGGGGCCTGGGAGACCCAGTACTTC

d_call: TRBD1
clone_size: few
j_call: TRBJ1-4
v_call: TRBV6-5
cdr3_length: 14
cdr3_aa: CASSYTGGREKLFF
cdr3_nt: TGTGCCAGCAGTTACACAGGGGGCCGCGAAAAACTGTTTTTT

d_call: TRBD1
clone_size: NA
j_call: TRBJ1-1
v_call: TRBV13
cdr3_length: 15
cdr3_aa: CASSFYRGLNTEAFF
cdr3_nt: TGTGCCAGCAGCTTTTACAGGGGACTGAACACTGAAGCTTTCTTT

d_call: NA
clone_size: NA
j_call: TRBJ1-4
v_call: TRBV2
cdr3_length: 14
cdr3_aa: CASSSTRSNEKLFF
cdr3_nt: TGTGCCAGCAGTTCGACAAGGTCTAATGAAAAACTGTTTTTT

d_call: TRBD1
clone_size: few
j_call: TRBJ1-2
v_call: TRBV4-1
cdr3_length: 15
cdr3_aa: CASSLGTGGSYGYTF
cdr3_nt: TGCGCCAGCAGCCTGGGGACAGGGGGGTCCTATGGCTACACCTTC

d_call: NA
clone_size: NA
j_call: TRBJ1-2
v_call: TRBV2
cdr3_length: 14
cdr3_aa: CASRVQGLVYGYTF
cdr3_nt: TGTGCCAGCAGAGTACAGGGCTTGGTCTATGGCTACACCTTC

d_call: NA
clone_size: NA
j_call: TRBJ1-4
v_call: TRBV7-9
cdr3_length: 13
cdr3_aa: CASSFGSEEKLFF
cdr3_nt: TGTGCCAGCAGCTTCGGGTCGGAAGAAAAACTGTTTTTT

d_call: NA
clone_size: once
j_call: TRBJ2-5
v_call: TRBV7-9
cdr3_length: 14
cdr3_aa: CASSLRGGTETQYF
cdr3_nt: TGTGCCAGCAGCTTAAGGGGGGGGACAGAGACCCAGTACTTC

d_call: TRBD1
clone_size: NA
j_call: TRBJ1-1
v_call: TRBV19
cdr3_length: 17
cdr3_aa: CASIELKQGGANTEAFF
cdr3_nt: TGTGCCAGTATTGAGCTTAAACAGGGGGGAGCGAACACTGAAGCTTTCTTT

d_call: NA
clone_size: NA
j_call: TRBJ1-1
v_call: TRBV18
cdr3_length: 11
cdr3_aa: CASSTGLGAFF
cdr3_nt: TGTGCCAGCTCAACGGGACTGGGAGCTTTCTTT

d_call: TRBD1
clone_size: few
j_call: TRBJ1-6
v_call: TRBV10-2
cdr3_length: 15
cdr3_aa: CASSERDRINSPLHF
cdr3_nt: TGCGCCAGCAGTGAGAGGGACAGAATAAATTCACCCCTCCACTTT

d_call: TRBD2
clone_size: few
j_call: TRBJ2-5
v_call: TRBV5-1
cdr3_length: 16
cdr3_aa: CASSSSGTSGSETQYF
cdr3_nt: TGCGCCAGCAGCTCCTCCGGGACTAGCGGGAGTGAGACCCAGTACTTC

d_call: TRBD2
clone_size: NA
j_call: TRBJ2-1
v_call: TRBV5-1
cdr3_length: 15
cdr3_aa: CASSPAGGSYNEQFF
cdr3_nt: TGCGCCAGCAGCCCCGCGGGAGGCTCCTACAATGAGCAGTTCTTC

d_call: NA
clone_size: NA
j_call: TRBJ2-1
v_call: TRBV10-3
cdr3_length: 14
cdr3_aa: CAINAGKGFQEQFF
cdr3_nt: TGTGCCATCAACGCAGGGAAAGGGTTTCAGGAGCAGTTCTTC

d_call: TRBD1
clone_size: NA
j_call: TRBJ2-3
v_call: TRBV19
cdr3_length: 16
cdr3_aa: CASSIEGRGISDTQYF
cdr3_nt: TGTGCCAGTAGTATAGAAGGCAGGGGGATTTCAGATACGCAGTATTTT

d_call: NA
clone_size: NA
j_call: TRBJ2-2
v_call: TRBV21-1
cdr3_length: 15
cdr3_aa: CASSTWTASTGELFF
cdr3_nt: TGTGCCAGCAGCACCTGGACAGCCTCCACCGGGGAGCTGTTTTTT

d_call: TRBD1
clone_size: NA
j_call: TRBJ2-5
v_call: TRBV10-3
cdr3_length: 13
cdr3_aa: CAISSGGQETQYF
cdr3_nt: TGTGCCATCAGTTCAGGGGGCCAAGAGACCCAGTACTTC